This T cell receptor beta chain is from a study of blood T cell repertoires in COVID-19. Study information: Sites in the United States, Italy and Spain provided acute and convalescent COVID-19 samples. Nucleic acid was either cDNA or gDNA, and it came from T cells, B-cell-depleted T cells, or PBMCs.

In the authors' methods: Cell counts per sample came from amplifying reference gene primers. Profiling relied on immunoSEQ multiplex PCR, and the TCRdb table lists in-frame clones only, not all of them. That table furnishes V, J and clone size, whereas the DNA furnished D and trimming. The repertoire has 120,000 to 150,000 clones, about three quarters of them found once; the top ten carry less than 15%. CDR1 SGHDT and CDR2 YYEEEE come from the germline V gene. V gave up 3 bases and J gave up 11 bases, with 17 bases separating them. This CDR3 is built from 13 residues. The sequence derives from a man aged 80 or over with acute or convalescent COVID-19. The sequenced sample consisted of peripheral blood. This sequence joins TRBV5-6 and TRBJ1-2, with D unresolved. The CDR3 sequence is CASSSTVQRRYTF. The CDR3 DNA follows: TGTGCCAGCAGCTCTACCGTCCAGCGCCGATACACCTTC.